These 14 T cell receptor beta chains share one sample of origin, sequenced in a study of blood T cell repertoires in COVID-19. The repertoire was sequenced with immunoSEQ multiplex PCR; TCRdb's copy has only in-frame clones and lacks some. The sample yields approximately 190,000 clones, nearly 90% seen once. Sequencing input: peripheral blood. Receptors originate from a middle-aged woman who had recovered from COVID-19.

CDR3 sequence (DNA): TGTGCCAGTAGTATAGGACAGGGGGCTCAGCCCCAGCATTTT. It translates to CASSIGQGAQPQHF. The chain uses TRBV19 and TRBJ1-5; 10 bases align to TRBD1. The CDR3 sequence is 14 residues long. Germline V CDR1 and CDR2: LNHDA, SQIVND (reference sequence). With 1 base clipped from V and 6 bases from J, the junction kept 0 bases outside the gene matches.

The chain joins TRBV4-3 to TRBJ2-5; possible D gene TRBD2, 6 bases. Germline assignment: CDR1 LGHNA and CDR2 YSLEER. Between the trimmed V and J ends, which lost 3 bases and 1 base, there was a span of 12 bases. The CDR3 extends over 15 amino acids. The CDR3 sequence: CASSHGQGGQETQYF. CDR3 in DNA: TGCGCCAGCAGCCACGGGCAGGGAGGCCAAGAGACCCAGTACTTC.

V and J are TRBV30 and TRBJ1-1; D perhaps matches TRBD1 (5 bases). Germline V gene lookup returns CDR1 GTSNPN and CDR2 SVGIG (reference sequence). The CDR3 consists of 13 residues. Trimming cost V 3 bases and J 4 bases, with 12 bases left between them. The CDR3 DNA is TGTGCCTGGAGCCCTTTGGGGGGCACTGAAGCTTTCTTT. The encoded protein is CAWSPLGGTEAFF. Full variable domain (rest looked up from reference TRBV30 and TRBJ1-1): SQTIHQWPATLVQPVGSPLSLECTVEGTSNPNLYWYRQAAGRGLQLLFYSVGIGQISSEVPQNLSASRPQDRQFILSSKKLLLSDSGFYLCAWSPLGGTEAFFGQGTRLTVV.

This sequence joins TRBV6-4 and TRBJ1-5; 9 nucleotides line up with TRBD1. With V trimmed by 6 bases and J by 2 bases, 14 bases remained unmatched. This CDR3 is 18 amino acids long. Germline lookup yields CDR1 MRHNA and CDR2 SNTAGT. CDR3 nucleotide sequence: TGTGCCAGCAGGAGACAGGGACAGGGAGGTGAACGCAATCAGCCCCAGCATTTT. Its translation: CASRRQGQGGERNQPQHF.

The CDR3 DNA follows: TGTGCCAGCTCACCTTATCCGATAGCGGGAGGCAATGAGCAGTTCTTC. It is translated as CASSPYPIAGGNEQFF. The V and J genes are TRBV18 and TRBJ2-1, with TRBD2 identical over 10 bases. Germline CDR1 reads KGHSH; CDR2 reads LQKENI. The CDR3 is 16 residues long. Losses at the gene ends were 3 bases for V and 6 bases for J; bases not matched to a gene: 8.

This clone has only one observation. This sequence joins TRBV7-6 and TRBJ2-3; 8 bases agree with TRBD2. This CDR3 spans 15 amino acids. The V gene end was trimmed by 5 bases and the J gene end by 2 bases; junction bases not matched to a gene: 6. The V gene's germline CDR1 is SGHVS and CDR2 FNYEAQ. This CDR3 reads CASSGTSGTTDTQYF. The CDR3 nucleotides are TGTGCCAGCAGCGGCACTAGCGGCACCACAGATACGCAGTATTTT.

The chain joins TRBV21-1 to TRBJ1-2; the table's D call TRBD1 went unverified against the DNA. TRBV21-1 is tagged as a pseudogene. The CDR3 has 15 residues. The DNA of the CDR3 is TGTGCCAGCCCGCCAAACACCCACAAACCCTATGGCTACACCTTC. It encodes CASPPNTHKPYGYTF.

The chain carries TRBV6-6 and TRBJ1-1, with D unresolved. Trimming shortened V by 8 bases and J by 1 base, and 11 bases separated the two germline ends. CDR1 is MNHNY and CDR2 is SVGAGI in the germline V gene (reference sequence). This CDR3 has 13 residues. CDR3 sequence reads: CASQYQKNTEAFF. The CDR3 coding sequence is TGTGCCAGCCAGTATCAAAAGAACACTGAAGCTTTCTTT.

This chain's CDR3 is CATSRGSGGTEAFF. DNA for the CDR3: TGTGCCACCAGCAGAGGGTCGGGGGGCACTGAAGCTTTCTTT. This chain uses TRBV15 with TRBJ1-1; D perhaps matches TRBD1 (5 bases). Trimming shortened V by 1 base and J by 4 bases, and 10 bases separated the two germline ends. This CDR3 spans 14 amino acids. CDR1 and CDR2 from the germline V gene are LNHNV and YYDKDF (reference sequence).

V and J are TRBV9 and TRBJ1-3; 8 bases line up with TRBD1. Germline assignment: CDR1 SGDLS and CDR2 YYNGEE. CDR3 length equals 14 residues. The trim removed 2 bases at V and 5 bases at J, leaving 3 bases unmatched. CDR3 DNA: TGTGCCAGCAGCGTCCAGGGGGCTAGAAACACCATATATTTT. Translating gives CASSVQGARNTIYF.

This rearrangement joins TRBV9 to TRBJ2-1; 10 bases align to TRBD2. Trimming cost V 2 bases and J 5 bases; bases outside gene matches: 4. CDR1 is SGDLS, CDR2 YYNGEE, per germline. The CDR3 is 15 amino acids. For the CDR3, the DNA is TGTGCCAGCAGCGTCACTAGCGGGGAACACAATGAGCAGTTCTTC. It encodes CASSVTSGEHNEQFF.

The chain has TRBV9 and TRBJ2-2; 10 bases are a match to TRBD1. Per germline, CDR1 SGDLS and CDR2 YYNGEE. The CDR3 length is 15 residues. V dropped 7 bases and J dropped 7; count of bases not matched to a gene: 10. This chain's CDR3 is CASSTGTGVVGELFF. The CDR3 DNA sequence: TGTGCCAGCTCGACCGGGACAGGGGTTGTCGGGGAGCTGTTTTTT.

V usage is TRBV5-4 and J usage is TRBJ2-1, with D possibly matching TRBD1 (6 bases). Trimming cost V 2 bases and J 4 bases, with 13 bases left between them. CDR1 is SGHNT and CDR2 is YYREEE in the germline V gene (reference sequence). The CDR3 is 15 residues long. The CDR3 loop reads CASSFNRDPYNEQFF. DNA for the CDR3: TGTGCCAGCAGCTTTAACAGGGACCCGTACAATGAGCAGTTCTTC.

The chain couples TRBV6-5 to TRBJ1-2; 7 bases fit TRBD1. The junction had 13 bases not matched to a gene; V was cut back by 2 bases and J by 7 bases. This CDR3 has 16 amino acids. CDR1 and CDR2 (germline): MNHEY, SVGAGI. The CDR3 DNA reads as TGTGCCAGCAGTTACGGTCAGGGGGTACTGCAGGCTGGCTACACCTTC. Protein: CASSYGQGVLQAGYTF.